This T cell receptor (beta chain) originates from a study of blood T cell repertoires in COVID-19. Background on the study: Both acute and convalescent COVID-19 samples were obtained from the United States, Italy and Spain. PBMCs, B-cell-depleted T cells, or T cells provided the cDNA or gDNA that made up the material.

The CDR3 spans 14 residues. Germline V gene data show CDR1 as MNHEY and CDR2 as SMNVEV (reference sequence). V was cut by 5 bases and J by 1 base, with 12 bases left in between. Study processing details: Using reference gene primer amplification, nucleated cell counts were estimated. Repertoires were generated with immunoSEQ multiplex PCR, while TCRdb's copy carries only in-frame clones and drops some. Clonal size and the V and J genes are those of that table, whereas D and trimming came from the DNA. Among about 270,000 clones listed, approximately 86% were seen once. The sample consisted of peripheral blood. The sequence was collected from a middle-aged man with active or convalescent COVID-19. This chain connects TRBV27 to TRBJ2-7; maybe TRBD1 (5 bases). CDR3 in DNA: TGTGCCAGCAGTACCAGGGCAGGTTCCTACGAGCAGTACTTC. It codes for CASSTRAGSYEQYF.